What follows describes a single T cell receptor (beta chain). The sample is drawn from a study of neurological immune-mediated disorders. TCRdb re-analysed the 5' RACE reads in MiXCR, keeping a single row per CDR3 protein. In the table there are roughly 57,000 distinct CDR3 sequences, more than 20% of which are singletons. Between the trimmed V and J ends, which lost 5 bases and 4 bases, there was a span of 15 bases. Germline V gives CDR1 MNHEY, CDR2 SVGAGI. This CDR3 contains 14 residues. The time point here: technical triplicate 2. Sequencing was done on a sample of PBMCs. The source of this sequence is a man aged 55 to 70 with HTLV-1-associated myelopathy (HAM/TSP). The chain employs TRBV6-5 and TRBJ2-7; unclear D gene. CDR3 region: CASSGEPSRYEQYF. For the CDR3, the DNA is TGTGCCAGCAGTGGGGAACCGAGCAGGTACGAGCAGTACTTC.